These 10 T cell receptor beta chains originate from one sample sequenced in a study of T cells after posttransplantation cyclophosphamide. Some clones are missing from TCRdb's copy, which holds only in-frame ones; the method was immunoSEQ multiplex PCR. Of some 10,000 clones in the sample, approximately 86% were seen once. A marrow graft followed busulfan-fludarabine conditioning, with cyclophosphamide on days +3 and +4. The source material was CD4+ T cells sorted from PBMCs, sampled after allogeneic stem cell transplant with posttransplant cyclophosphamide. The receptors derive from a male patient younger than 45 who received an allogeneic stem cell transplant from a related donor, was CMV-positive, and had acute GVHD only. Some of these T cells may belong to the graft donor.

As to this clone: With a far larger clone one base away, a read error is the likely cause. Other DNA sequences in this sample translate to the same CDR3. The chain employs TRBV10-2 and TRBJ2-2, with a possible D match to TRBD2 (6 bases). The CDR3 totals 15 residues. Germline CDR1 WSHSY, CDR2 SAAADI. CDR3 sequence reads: CASSESAGSTGELFF. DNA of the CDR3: TGCGCCAGCAGTGAGTCAGCCGGGAGCACCGGCGAGCTGTTTTTT.

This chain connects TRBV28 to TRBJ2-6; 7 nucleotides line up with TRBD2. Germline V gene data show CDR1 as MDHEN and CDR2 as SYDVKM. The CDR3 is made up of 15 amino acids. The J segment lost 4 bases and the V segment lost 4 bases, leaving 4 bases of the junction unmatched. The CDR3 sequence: CASSWGGVGANVLTF. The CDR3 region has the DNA TGTGCCAGCAGTTGGGGGGGAGTGGGGGCCAACGTCCTGACTTTC.

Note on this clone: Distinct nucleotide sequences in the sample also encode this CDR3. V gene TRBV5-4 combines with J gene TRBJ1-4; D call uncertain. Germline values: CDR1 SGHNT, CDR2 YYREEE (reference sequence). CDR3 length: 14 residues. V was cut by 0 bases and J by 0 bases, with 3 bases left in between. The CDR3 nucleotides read TGTGCCAGCAGCTTGGCCGCAACTAATGAAAAACTGTTTTTT. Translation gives CASSLAATNEKLFF.

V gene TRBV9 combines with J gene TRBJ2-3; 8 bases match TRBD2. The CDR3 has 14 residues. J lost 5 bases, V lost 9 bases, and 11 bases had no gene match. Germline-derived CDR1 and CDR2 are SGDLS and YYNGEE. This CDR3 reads CATPGLGRGDTQYF. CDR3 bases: TGTGCCACGCCGGGACTAGGTCGGGGAGATACGCAGTATTTT.

CDR3 region: CAISDPGRGDTGELFF. The CDR3 nucleotides read TGTGCCATCAGTGACCCCGGGCGGGGGGACACCGGGGAGCTGTTTTTT. The chain couples TRBV10-3 to TRBJ2-2, with TRBD2 matching over 8 bases. V was pared by 3 bases and J by 3 bases, with 6 bases of the junction left unmatched. The CDR3 runs 16 residues. Germline V gene data show CDR1 as ENHRY and CDR2 as SYGVKD.

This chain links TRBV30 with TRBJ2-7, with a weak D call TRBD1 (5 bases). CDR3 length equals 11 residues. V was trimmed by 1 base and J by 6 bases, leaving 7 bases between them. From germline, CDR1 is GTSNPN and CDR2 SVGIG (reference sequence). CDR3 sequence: CAWSGQGEQYF. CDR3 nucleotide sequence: TGTGCCTGGAGTGGGCAGGGCGAGCAGTACTTC.

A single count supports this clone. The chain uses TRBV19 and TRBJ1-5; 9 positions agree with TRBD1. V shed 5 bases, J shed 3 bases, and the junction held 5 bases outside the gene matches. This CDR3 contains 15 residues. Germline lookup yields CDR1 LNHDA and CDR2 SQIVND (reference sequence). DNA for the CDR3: TGTGCCAGTAGTTTGGACAGGGGCGCCAATCAGCCCCAGCATTTT. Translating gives CASSLDRGANQPQHF.

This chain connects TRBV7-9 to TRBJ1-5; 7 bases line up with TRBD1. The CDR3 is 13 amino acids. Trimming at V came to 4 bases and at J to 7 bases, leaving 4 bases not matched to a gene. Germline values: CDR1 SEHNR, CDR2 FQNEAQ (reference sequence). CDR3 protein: CASSSTGAQPQHF. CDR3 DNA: TGTGCCAGCAGCTCTACAGGGGCCCAGCCCCAGCATTTT.

DNA of the CDR3: TGCGCCAGCAGCTTGTCAGGGTCCATGTCTGGAAACACCATATATTTT. It yields the protein CASSLSGSMSGNTIYF. The chain carries TRBV5-1 and TRBJ1-3, with D possibly being TRBD1 (5 bases). Trimming stripped 1 base from V and 1 base from J, with 12 bases between. The germline gives CDR1 SGHRS, CDR2 YFSETQ. This CDR3 is 16 amino acids long.

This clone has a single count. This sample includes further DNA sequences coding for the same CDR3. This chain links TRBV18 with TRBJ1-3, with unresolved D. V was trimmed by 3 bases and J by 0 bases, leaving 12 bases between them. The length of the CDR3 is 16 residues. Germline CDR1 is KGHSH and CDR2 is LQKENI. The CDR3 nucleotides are TGTGCCAGCTCACCTTCGGCGGGAAGCTCTGGAAACACCATATATTTT. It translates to CASSPSAGSSGNTIYF.